The source of this TCR beta chain is a study of blood T cells in healthy people across ages. Alongside a J-beta primer mix, a sample-barcoded 5' primer served in a second PCR lasting about 6 to 11 cycles. TCRdb recomputed calls from the 5' RACE reads with MiXCR, one row per CDR3 protein. The sample lists 720,000 or so distinct CDR3 sequences, around 43% seen once, with 30% in the top ten. This clonotype was seen more than once but under ten times. Sequencing input: blood. This receptor was taken from a man older than 75 in good health.

Here the CDR3 reads CASSDPPEGQGWETQYF. Here the CDR3 DNA reads TGTGCCAGCAGCGACCCCCCAGAGGGACAGGGGTGGGAGACCCAGTACTTC. This chain joins TRBV9 and TRBJ2-5, with TRBD1 matching over 10 bases. This CDR3 is built from 17 residues. The trim removed 3 bases at V and 5 bases at J, leaving 13 bases unmatched. Germline V gene lookup returns CDR1 SGDLS and CDR2 YYNGEE.